The 5 T cell receptor beta chains listed next were all sequenced from one sample in a study of blood T cell repertoires in COVID-19. The assay was immunoSEQ multiplex PCR, and TCRdb's table has in-frame clones only and misses some. The data contain approximately 150,000 clones, 84% of them singletons. Sequenced material: PBMCs or T cells enriched from blood (not recorded which). The source is a man aged 45-65 years in a cohort exposed to, infected with or recovered from COVID-19 (not recorded which).

Comment on this clone: An end of the junction does not agree with germline; a read error may underlie this. The chain recombines TRBV19 with TRBJ2-7, with 12 nucleotides matching TRBD1. The germline CDR1 and CDR2 sequences are LNHDA and SQIVND (reference sequence). CDR3 length: 16 residues. Here the CDR3 reads CASSFRVGTGGYQQYF. The CDR3 DNA sequence: TGTGCCAGTAGTTTTAGAGTCGGGACAGGGGGCTACCAGCAGTACTTC.

The CDR3 sequence: CASIRTALGTEAFF. CDR3 coding DNA: TGTGCCAGCATCAGGACAGCCCTGGGGACTGAAGCTTTCTTT. V and J are TRBV6-5 and TRBJ1-1; weak D call: TRBD1 (6 bases). Germline CDR1 is MNHEY and CDR2 is SVGAGI. The CDR3 length is 14 residues. V gave up 7 bases and J gave up 5 bases, with 17 bases separating them.

This clone turned up a few times. The chain couples TRBV15 to TRBJ2-7; tentatively, D is TRBD1 (6 bases). The CDR3 runs to 15 residues. V was clipped by 0 bases and J by 2 bases, with 11 bases between them. Looked up from germline, CDR1 is LNHNV and CDR2 is YYDKDF (reference sequence). The CDR3 region has the DNA TGTGCCACCAGCAGAGAACAGGGAACCCCCTACGAGCAGTACTTC. This encodes CATSREQGTPYEQYF.

V gene TRBV9 combines with J gene TRBJ2-1; maybe TRBD1 (7 bases). Germline V CDR1 and CDR2: SGDLS, YYNGEE. The length of the CDR3 is 15 residues. Trimming removed 4 bases from V and 3 bases from J, with 14 bases in between. CDR3 nucleotide sequence: TGTGCCAGCAGCCTCACAGGGGAGGTCTACAATGAGCAGTTCTTC. Its translation is CASSLTGEVYNEQFF.

CDR3 nucleotides: TGTGCCACCAGTGATCCTGACAGCACCTTTAGAACTGAAGCTTTCTTT. This translates into CATSDPDSTFRTEAFF. The chain combines TRBV24-1 with TRBJ1-1, with a tentative D call TRBD1 (5 bases). This CDR3 has 16 residues. V gave up 3 bases and J gave up 5 bases, with 18 bases separating them. CDR1 and CDR2 from the germline V gene are KGHDR and SFDVKD.